This TCR beta chain was recovered during a study of blood T cell repertoires in COVID-19. V lost 5 bases, J lost 7 bases, and 10 bases stayed unmatched. This CDR3 has 14 residues. Germline assignment: CDR1 LNHDA and CDR2 SQIVND (reference sequence). Sequencing was performed with immunoSEQ multiplex PCR; in TCRdb, only in-frame clones are kept and a portion is missing. This table holds some 330,000 clones, approximately 88% found once. This rearrangement joins TRBV19 to TRBJ2-5, with TRBD1 matching 7 bases. The source of this sequence is a man aged 25 to 45 who had recovered from COVID-19. The specimen sequenced was PBMCs or T cells enriched from blood (not recorded which). The DNA of the CDR3 is TGTGCCAGTAGTCCCGGGACAGTTGAGGGGACCCAGTACTTC. This encodes CASSPGTVEGTQYF.